This T cell receptor (beta chain) was identified in a study of blood T cells in healthy people across ages. Between the trimmed V and J ends, which lost 4 bases and 3 bases, there was a span of 6 bases. The CDR3 covers 12 residues. The germline V gene encodes CDR1 LNHNV and CDR2 YYDKDF (reference sequence). Together with a sample-barcoded 5' primer, a J-beta primer mix was included in a second PCR lasting roughly 7 to 11 cycles. MiXCR was run by TCRdb on the 5' RACE reads, yielding one entry per CDR3 protein. The table lists fewer than 900,000 distinct CDR3 sequences, over 45% of them singletons. This TCR derives from a woman aged 55-69 years in good health. This rearrangement joins TRBV15 to TRBJ1-2; D is undetermined. The sequencing input was blood. CDR3 residues: CATSKDYYGYTF. CDR3 coding DNA: TGTGCCACCAGCAAAGATTACTATGGCTACACCTTC. The complete variable domain, with remaining parts taken from reference TRBV15 and TRBJ1-2, reads DAMVIQNPRYQVTQFGKPVTLSCSQTLNHNVMYWYQQKSSQAPKLLFHYYDKDFNNEADTPDNFQSRRPNTSFCFLDIRSPGLGDTAMYLCATSKDYYGYTFGSGTRLTVV.